This TCR beta chain was observed in a study of blood T cell repertoires in COVID-19. As for the study in general: Samples came from the United States, Italy and Spain, spanning acute and convalescent COVID-19. The cDNA or gDNA used as material had been derived from T cells, B-cell-depleted T cells, or PBMCs.

The CDR3 spans 17 residues. Germline CDR1 SGHAT, CDR2 FQNNGV. After removal of 2 bases from V and 3 bases from J, the junction contained 6 bases not matched to a gene. Authors' methods: Amplifying reference gene primers gave estimates of nucleated cell counts. Sequencing was performed with immunoSEQ multiplex PCR; in TCRdb, only in-frame clones are kept and a portion is missing. For V, J and clone size, that table is used; D and trimming come from the DNA. Of around 290,000 clones detected, approximately 90% appear once; the ten largest clones hold 2% to 2.5%. Seattle patients were enrolled during active infection and followed longitudinally.

The sample comprised peripheral blood. This chain uses TRBV11-2 with TRBJ2-1; 11 nucleotides match TRBD2. The receptor was derived from a woman aged 25 to 39 with COVID-19, enrolled during active disease. The CDR3 sequence: CASSLLVLAGVYNEQFF. The DNA for the CDR3 is TGTGCCAGCAGCTTATTAGTACTAGCGGGGGTCTACAATGAGCAGTTCTTC.